This TCR beta chain was retrieved from a study of OX40 agonist ivuxolimab in advanced cancers. General study results and limits: In the 0.1 to 3.0 mg/kg range, CD4+ and CD8+ blood T cells had expanded clonally by week 6.

Concerning this clone itself: The antigen is unknown.

The CDR3 runs 13 residues. Germline values: CDR1 MNHEY, CDR2 SMNVEV (reference sequence). Clones were sequenced by immunoSEQ multiplex PCR, and TCRdb holds only the in-frame ones, with some missing. Seen here are 60,000 to 95,000 clones, roughly 85% observed once, and the top ten hold roughly 0.62%. Blood draws occurred at baseline, cycle 4 day 1, and cycle 7 day 1. The specimen was CD4+ or CD8+ T cells sorted from blood, collected in a trial of the OX40 agonist ivuxolimab. The TCR originated in an adult with an advanced solid tumor such as melanoma, head and neck, liver or kidney cancer. The V call is TRBV27, the J call TRBJ2-7; a weak D match, TRBD1 (5 bases). The closer fit of TRBJ2-5 to the DNA end suggests the J call may be wrong. In nucleotides, the CDR3 is TGTGCCAGCAGACCTCAGACAGCGGAGACCCAGTACTTC. Its protein is CASRPQTAETQYF.